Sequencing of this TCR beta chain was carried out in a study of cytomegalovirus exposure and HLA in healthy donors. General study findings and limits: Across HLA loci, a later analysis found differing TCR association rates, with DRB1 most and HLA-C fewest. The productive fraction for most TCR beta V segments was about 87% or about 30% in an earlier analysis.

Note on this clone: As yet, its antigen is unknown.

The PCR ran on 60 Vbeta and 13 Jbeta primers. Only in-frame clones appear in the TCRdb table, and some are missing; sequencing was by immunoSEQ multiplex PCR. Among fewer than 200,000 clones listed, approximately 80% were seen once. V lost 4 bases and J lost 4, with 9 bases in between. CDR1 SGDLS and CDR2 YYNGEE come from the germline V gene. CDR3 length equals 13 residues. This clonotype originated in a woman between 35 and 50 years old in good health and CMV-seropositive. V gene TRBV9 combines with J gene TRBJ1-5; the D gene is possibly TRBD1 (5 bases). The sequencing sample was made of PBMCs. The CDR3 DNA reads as TGTGCCAGCAGCCGACAGCCGAATCAGCCCCAGCATTTT. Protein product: CASSRQPNQPQHF.